This passage covers 24 T cell receptor beta chains from one sample sequenced in a study of cytomegalovirus exposure and HLA in healthy donors. Both 60 Vbeta primers and 13 Jbeta primers went into the PCR. The method was immunoSEQ multiplex PCR; TCRdb's version includes in-frame clones alone and lacks a portion of them. Altogether a few hundred thousand clones are present, 80% to 95% being singletons, with the ten largest covering about 1.5%. The sample comprised PBMCs. All receptors come from a girl aged 2 to 9 in good health and CMV-seronegative.

The chain recombines TRBV27 with TRBJ2-7; 9 bases are a match to TRBD2. Germline lookup yields CDR1 MNHEY and CDR2 SMNVEV (reference sequence). V lost 5 bases to trimming and J lost 0 bases; unmatched junction nucleotides: 5. The CDR3 length is 15 residues. The CDR3 spells CASSRLAANSYEQYF. The CDR3, as DNA: TGTGCCAGCAGTCGACTAGCGGCAAACTCCTACGAGCAGTACTTC.

The chain carries TRBV5-6 and TRBJ2-3, with D tentatively TRBD2 (6 bases). Trimming shortened V by 6 bases and J by 1 base, and 15 bases separated the two germline ends. Germline V gives CDR1 SGHDT, CDR2 YYEEEE. The CDR3 contains 15 residues. The CDR3 reads CASIPGTGGTDTQYF. The CDR3 coding sequence is TGTGCCAGCATCCCGGGAACGGGAGGCACAGATACGCAGTATTTT.

The count of this clone is one. The chain links TRBV6-1 to TRBJ2-3; 15 bases line up with TRBD2. The CDR3 has 15 amino acids. V lost 8 bases to trimming and J lost 6 bases; unmatched junction nucleotides: 6. Germline CDR1 and CDR2: MNHNS and SASEGT. This CDR3 is CASRTSGRDVDTQYF. The CDR3 DNA sequence: TGTGCCAGCCGGACTAGCGGGAGGGATGTGGATACGCAGTATTTT.

V is TRBV5-1 and J is TRBJ2-7, with 12 bases matching TRBD2. CDR1 and CDR2 from the germline V gene are SGHRS and YFSETQ. V shed 4 bases, J shed 2 bases, and the junction held 7 bases outside the gene matches. This CDR3 region has 16 residues. The CDR3 is CASSHPRLAGAYEQYF. In nucleotides, the CDR3 is TGCGCCAGCAGCCACCCTAGACTAGCGGGAGCCTACGAGCAGTACTTC.

This sequence joins TRBV21-1 and TRBJ1-5. TRBV21-1 counts as a pseudogene. The CDR3 extends over 18 amino acids. CDR3 DNA: TGTGCCAGCAGCCCACGTCGAGGGGAGGGCAGGGGCGATCAGCCCCAGCATTTT. This translates into CASSPRRGEGRGDQPQHF.

The chain joins TRBV7-8 to TRBJ2-7; 8 bases line up with TRBD1. V shed 2 bases, J shed 2 bases, and the junction held 11 bases outside the gene matches. CDR3 size: 17 residues. The germline V gene has CDR1 SGHVS and CDR2 FQNEAQ. The CDR3, as DNA: TGTGCCAGCAGCTTAAGTGGGCAGGGGGCGAAGACCTACGAGCAGTACTTC. Translating it yields CASSLSGQGAKTYEQYF.

The chain links TRBV7-2 to TRBJ1-5; D call uncertain. The CDR3 loop spans 15 amino acids. Trimming removed 3 bases at V and 1 base at J, with 10 bases between. Germline V lookup: CDR1 SGHTA, CDR2 FQGNSA. CDR3 loop: CASSLGTASNQPQHF. CDR3 DNA sequence: TGTGCCAGCAGCTTGGGCACCGCGAGCAATCAGCCCCAGCATTTT.

This clone was recorded a few times. The chain employs TRBV5-1 and TRBJ1-1, with no clear D. V lost 4 bases and J lost 6, with 13 bases in between. The CDR3 sequence is 13 residues long. Germline loops: CDR1 SGHRS, CDR2 YFSETQ. CDR3 coding DNA: TGCGCCAGCAGCCACCCGAACTTCTCTGAAGCTTTCTTT. Translated, it gives CASSHPNFSEAFF.

The rearrangement uses TRBV4-1 and TRBJ2-2; no clear D gene. The CDR3 runs 16 residues. V lost 0 bases and J 4 bases, leaving 12 bases between the germline ends. The germline V gene has CDR1 MGHRA and CDR2 YSYEKL. The DNA of the CDR3 is TGCGCCAGCAGCCAAGAAGGAGTTATGGGCACCGGGGAGCTGTTTTTT. Its protein is CASSQEGVMGTGELFF.

This clone has only a few counts. The V call is TRBV28, the J call TRBJ1-5; D gene unclear. The germline CDR1 and CDR2 sequences are MDHEN and SYDVKM. The CDR3 sequence is 14 residues long. V shed 6 bases and J shed 3 bases, with 12 bases lying between them. The CDR3 bases are TGTGCCAGCAGCTTCCAGGTAGTCAATCAGCCCCAGCATTTT. Translation gives CASSFQVVNQPQHF. Using reference TRBV28 and TRBJ1-5 for the parts outside the CDR3, the full variable domain is DVKVTQSSRYLVKRTGEKVFLECVQDMDHENMFWYRQDPGLGLRLIYFSYDVKMKEKGDIPEGYSVSREKKERFSLILESASTNQTSMYLCASSFQVVNQPQHFGDGTRLSIL.

J is TRBJ2-1 and V is TRBV5-1; no clear D gene. Germline V lookup: CDR1 SGHRS, CDR2 YFSETQ. The CDR3 loop spans 12 amino acids. Trimming removed 3 bases from V and 7 bases from J, with 8 bases in between. Here the CDR3 reads CASSSLINEQFF. The CDR3 bases are TGCGCCAGCAGCTCACTAATAAATGAGCAGTTCTTC.

The chain recombines TRBV7-3 with TRBJ2-2; 8 bases map to TRBD2. This CDR3 spans 16 amino acids. V lost 2 bases and J lost 2; bases outside the gene matches: 4. Germline V gene data show CDR1 as SGHTA and CDR2 as FQGTGA. CDR3 sequence (DNA): TGTGCCAGCAGCTTATTGCGGGGGGCAAACACCGGGGAGCTGTTTTTT. It is translated as CASSLLRGANTGELFF.

This clone was counted a single time. The chain combines TRBV28 with TRBJ1-2; D possibly corresponds to TRBD1 (6 bases). The V end lost 5 bases, the J end lost 1 base, and 11 bases lay between the germline ends. Germline CDR1 is MDHEN and CDR2 is SYDVKM. The length of the CDR3 is 14 residues. As DNA, the CDR3 is TGTGCCAGCAGTCCGGACAGTATTAACTATGGCTACACCTTC. It codes for CASSPDSINYGYTF.

The rearrangement joins TRBV27 to TRBJ1-4; no definite D call. This CDR3 has 15 residues. Between the trimmed V and J ends, which lost 6 bases and 3 bases, there was a span of 14 bases. Germline V gives CDR1 MNHEY, CDR2 SMNVEV (reference sequence). The CDR3 here is CASRVGKGANEKLFF. CDR3 sequence (DNA): TGTGCCAGCAGAGTAGGGAAGGGAGCTAATGAAAAACTGTTTTTT.

This sequence joins TRBV11-2 and TRBJ2-3; 10 bases fit TRBD2. Looked up from germline, CDR1 is SGHAT and CDR2 is FQNNGV. With 0 bases clipped from V and 6 bases from J, the junction kept 0 bases outside the gene matches. The CDR3 covers 14 residues. CDR3 sequence (DNA): TGTGCCAGCAGCTTAGAGGGACTAGCGGATACGCAGTATTTT. It codes for CASSLEGLADTQYF.

The chain couples TRBV19 to TRBJ1-1, with TRBD1 identical over 9 bases. The germline CDR1 and CDR2 sequences are LNHDA and SQIVND (reference sequence). There are 15 residues in the CDR3. The trim removed 4 bases at V and 4 bases at J, leaving 7 bases unmatched. The CDR3 bases are TGTGCCAGTAGTACACAGGGGGCTGGAAGCACTGAAGCTTTCTTT. This codes for CASSTQGAGSTEAFF.

This chain links TRBV21-1 with TRBJ1-1; the table gives TRBD1 as D, unverified against the DNA. TRBV21-1 is a listed pseudogene. This CDR3 has 16 amino acids. Here the CDR3 reads CASSKAVVPRDTEAFF. In nucleotides, the CDR3 is TGTGCCAGCAGCAAAGCAGTGGTACCCAGGGACACTGAAGCTTTCTTT.

This CDR3 is CSAVQSLNTEAFF. As DNA, the CDR3 is TGCAGCGCCGTACAGAGCTTGAACACTGAAGCTTTCTTT. V is TRBV29-1 and J is TRBJ1-1, with D hard to call. The V and J ends lost 7 bases and 0 bases respectively, with 12 bases between them. Germline V CDR1 and CDR2: SQVTM, ANQGSEA. This CDR3 comprises 13 residues.

The chain is built from TRBV10-3 and TRBJ2-5, with 9 bases identical to TRBD2. Looked up from germline, CDR1 is ENHRY and CDR2 is SYGVKD. The length of the CDR3 is 14 residues. Losses at the gene ends were 4 bases for V and 4 bases for J; bases not matched to a gene: 4. Here the CDR3 reads CAISAWTSVETQYF. The CDR3 DNA is TGTGCCATCAGTGCATGGACTAGCGTAGAGACCCAGTACTTC.

The rearrangement uses TRBV28 and TRBJ2-3; 8 bases align to TRBD1. The V segment lost 9 bases and the J segment 5 bases; nucleotides outside the gene matches: 13. The CDR3 covers 15 residues. The germline CDR1 and CDR2 sequences are MDHEN and SYDVKM. CDR3 in amino acids: CASSYQDRDLDTQYF. The DNA of the CDR3 is TGTGCCAGTTCCTACCAGGACAGGGACCTAGATACGCAGTATTTT. Full variable domain (rest looked up from reference TRBV28 and TRBJ2-3): DVKVTQSSRYLVKRTGEKVFLECVQDMDHENMFWYRQDPGLGLRLIYFSYDVKMKEKGDIPEGYSVSREKKERFSLILESASTNQTSMYLCASSYQDRDLDTQYFGPGTRLTVL.

The rearrangement uses TRBV6-1 and TRBJ2-2; 9 nucleotides align to TRBD2. CDR1 MNHNS and CDR2 SASEGT come from the germline V gene. V lost 1 base, J lost 5 bases, and 14 bases stayed unmatched. The CDR3 extends over 19 amino acids. CDR3 sequence reads: CASSEVLAGGLRGTGELFF. The CDR3 DNA follows: TGTGCCAGCAGTGAAGTCCTGGCGGGGGGGCTCCGGGGGACCGGGGAGCTGTTTTTT.

The gene calls are TRBV19 and TRBJ2-3, with a tentative D call TRBD2 (6 bases). The V end lost 3 bases, the J end lost 4 bases, and 11 bases lay between the germline ends. Germline V gives CDR1 LNHDA, CDR2 SQIVND (reference sequence). The CDR3 extends over 14 amino acids. This CDR3 reads CASSMGAGPDTQYF. The CDR3 region has the DNA TGTGCCAGTAGTATGGGCGCGGGACCAGATACGCAGTATTTT.

V is TRBV19 and J is TRBJ2-3; the D gene is possibly TRBD2 (5 bases). V was shortened by 4 bases and J by 0 bases, with 17 bases between the two germline ends. CDR3 length: 17 amino acids. Looked up from germline, CDR1 is LNHDA and CDR2 is SQIVND (reference sequence). For the CDR3, the DNA is TGTGCCAGTAGTACCTATCGGTTTGGAGGTAGCACAGATACGCAGTATTTT. This encodes CASSTYRFGGSTDTQYF.

J is TRBJ2-5 and V is TRBV2, with TRBD2 identical over 8 bases. Trimming cost V 11 bases and J 11 bases; bases outside gene matches: 10. The CDR3 sequence is 11 residues long. Per germline, CDR1 SNHLY and CDR2 FYNNEI. DNA for the CDR3: TGTGCCTCAGACGGGGGGGGAGAGCAGTACTTC. Residues: CASDGGGEQYF.